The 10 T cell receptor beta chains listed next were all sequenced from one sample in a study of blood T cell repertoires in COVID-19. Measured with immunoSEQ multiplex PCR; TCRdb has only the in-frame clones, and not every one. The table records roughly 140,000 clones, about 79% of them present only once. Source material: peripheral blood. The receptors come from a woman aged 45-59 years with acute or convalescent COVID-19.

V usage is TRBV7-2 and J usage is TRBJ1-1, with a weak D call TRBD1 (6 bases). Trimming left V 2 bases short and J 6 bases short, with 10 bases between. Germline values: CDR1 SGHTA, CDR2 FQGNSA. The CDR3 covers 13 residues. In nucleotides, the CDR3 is TGTGCCAGCAGCTTATACAGGGAGTCTGAAGCTTTCTTT. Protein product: CASSLYRESEAFF.

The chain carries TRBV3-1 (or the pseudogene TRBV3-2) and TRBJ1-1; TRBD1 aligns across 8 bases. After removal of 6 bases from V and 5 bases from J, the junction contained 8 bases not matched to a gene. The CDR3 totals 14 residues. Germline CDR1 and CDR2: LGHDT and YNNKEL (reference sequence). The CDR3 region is CASRPGDRGTEAFF. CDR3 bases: TGTGCCAGCAGGCCCGGTGACAGGGGTACTGAAGCTTTCTTT.

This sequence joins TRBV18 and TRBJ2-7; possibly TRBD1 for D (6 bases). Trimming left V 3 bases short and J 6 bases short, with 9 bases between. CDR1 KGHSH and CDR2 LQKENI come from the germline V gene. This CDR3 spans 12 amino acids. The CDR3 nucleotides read TGTGCCAGCTCACCGGGGACACGCGAGCAGTACTTC. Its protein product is CASSPGTREQYF.

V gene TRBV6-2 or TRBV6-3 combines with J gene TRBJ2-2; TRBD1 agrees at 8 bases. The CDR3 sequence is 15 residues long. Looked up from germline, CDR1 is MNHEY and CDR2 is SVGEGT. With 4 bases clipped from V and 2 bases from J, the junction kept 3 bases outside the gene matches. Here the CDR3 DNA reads TGTGCCAGCAGTTCGGGACAGGCCAACACCGGGGAGCTGTTTTTT. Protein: CASSSGQANTGELFF.

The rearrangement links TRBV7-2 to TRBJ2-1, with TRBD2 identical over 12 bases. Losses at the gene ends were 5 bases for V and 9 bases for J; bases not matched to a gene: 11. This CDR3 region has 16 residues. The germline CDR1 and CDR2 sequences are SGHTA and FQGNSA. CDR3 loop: CASSTPLAGGLGEQFF. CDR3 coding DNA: TGTGCCAGCAGCACCCCCCTAGCGGGGGGGCTCGGTGAGCAGTTCTTC.

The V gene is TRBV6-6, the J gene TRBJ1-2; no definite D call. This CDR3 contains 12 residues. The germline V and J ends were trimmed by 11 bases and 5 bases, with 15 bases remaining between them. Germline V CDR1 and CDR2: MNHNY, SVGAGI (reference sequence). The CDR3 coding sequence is TGTGCCGCCGGGGTCCACAAATATGGCTACACCTTC. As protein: CAAGVHKYGYTF.

CDR3 in DNA: TGCGCCAGCAGCCAAGAGGCTAGCGGGAGAATAAACACCGGGGAGCTGTTTTTT. It translates to CASSQEASGRINTGELFF. This chain connects TRBV4-3 to TRBJ2-2; 10 bases are a match to TRBD2. This CDR3 comprises 18 residues. Looked up from germline, CDR1 is LGHNA and CDR2 is YSLEER. Trimming took 0 bases from V and 2 from J; bases not matched to a gene: 6.

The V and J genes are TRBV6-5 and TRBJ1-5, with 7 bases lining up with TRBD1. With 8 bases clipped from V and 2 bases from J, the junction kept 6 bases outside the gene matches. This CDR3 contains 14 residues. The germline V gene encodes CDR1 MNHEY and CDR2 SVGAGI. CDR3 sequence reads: CASQGVGGNQPQHF. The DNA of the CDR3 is TGTGCCAGCCAGGGGGTAGGGGGCAATCAGCCCCAGCATTTT.

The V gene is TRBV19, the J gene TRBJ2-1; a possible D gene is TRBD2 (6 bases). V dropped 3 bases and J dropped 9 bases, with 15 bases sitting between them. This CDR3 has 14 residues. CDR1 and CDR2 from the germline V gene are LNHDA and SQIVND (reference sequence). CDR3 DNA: TGTGCCAGTAGTATTGGTGGGATGGGGGGTGAGCAGTTCTTC. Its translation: CASSIGGMGGEQFF.

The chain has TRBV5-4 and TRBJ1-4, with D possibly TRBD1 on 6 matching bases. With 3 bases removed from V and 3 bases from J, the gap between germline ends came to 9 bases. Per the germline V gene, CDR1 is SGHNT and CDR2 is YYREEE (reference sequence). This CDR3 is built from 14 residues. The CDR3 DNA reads TGTGCCAGCAGCTCACAGGGATCTAATGAAAAACTGTTTTTT. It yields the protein CASSSQGSNEKLFF.